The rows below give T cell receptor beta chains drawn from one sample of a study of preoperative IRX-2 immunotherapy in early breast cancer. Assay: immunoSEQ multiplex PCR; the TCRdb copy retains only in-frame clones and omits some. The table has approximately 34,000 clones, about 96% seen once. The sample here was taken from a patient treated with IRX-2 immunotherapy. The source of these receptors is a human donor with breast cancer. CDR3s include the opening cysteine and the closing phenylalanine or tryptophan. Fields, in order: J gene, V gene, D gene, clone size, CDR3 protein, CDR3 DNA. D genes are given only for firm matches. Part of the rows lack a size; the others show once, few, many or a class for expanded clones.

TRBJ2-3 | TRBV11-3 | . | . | CASSLGRITDTQYF | TGTGCCAGCAGCTTAGGGCGGATCACAGATACGCAGTATTTT
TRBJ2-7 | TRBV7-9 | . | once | CASSQGGGKQYEQYF | TGTGCCAGCAGCCAAGGGGGGGGAAAGCAGTACGAGCAGTACTTC
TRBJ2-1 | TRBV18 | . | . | CASSPLGGQSYNEQFF | TGTGCCAGCTCACCATTGGGGGGACAATCCTACAATGAGCAGTTCTTC
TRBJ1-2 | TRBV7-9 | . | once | CASSPGDSKRGGYTF | TGTGCCAGCAGCCCAGGGGACTCTAAACGGGGTGGCTACACCTTC
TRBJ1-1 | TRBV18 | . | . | CASSLTANTEAFF | TGTGCCAGCTCACTGACAGCGAACACTGAAGCTTTCTTT
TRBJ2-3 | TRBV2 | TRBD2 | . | CASKLEREAVDTQYF | TGTGCCAGCAAACTCGAGCGGGAGGCGGTAGATACGCAGTATTTT
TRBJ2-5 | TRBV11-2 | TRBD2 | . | CASSSSGGNRYF | TGTGCCAGCAGCTCTAGCGGGGGGAACAGGTACTTC
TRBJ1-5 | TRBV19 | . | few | CASRERAGGNQPQHF | TGTGCCAGTAGAGAAAGGGCAGGCGGAAATCAGCCCCAGCATTTT
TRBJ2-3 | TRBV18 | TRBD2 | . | CASSRSGTSKGTDTQYF | TGTGCCAGCTCACGGTCCGGGACTAGCAAAGGGACAGATACGCAGTATTTT
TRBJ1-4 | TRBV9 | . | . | CASSVAGTNEKLFF | TGTGCCAGCAGCGTAGCAGGGACTAATGAAAAACTGTTTTTT
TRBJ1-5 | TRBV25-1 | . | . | CASSEGGQPQHF | TGTGCCAGCAGTGAAGGGGGTCAGCCCCAGCATTTT
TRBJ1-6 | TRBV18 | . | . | CASSPQETSYNSPLHF | TGTGCCAGCTCACCACAGGAAACCTCCTATAATTCACCCCTCCACTTT
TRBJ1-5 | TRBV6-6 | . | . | CASRSGQTSNQPQHF | TGTGCCAGCAGAAGCGGACAAACCAGCAATCAGCCCCAGCATTTT
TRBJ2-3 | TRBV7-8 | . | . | CASSFLVGDTQYF | TGTGCCAGCAGCTTTCTGGTGGGAGATACGCAGTATTTT
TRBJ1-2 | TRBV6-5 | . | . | CASSYGRDGYTF | TGTGCCAGCAGTTACGGCCGCGATGGCTACACCTTC
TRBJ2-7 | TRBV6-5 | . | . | CASSLTQGGLGYF | TGTGCCAGCAGTTTAACCCAGGGGGGTCTAGGGTACTTC
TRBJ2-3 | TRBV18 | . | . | CASSPAVSTDTQYF | TGTGCCAGCTCACCGGCAGTCTCAACAGATACGCAGTATTTT
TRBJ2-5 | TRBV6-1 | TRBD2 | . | CASSSTSDTSAQYF | TGTGCCAGCAGCTCGACTAGCGACACGTCGGCGCAGTACTTC
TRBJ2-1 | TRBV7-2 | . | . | CASSPALGLVVNNEQFF | TGTGCCAGCAGCCCCGCGCTTGGACTGGTGGTTAACAATGAGCAGTTCTTC
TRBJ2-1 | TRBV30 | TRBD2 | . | CAWKAGVSYNEQFF | TGTGCCTGGAAAGCGGGAGTCTCCTACAATGAGCAGTTCTTC
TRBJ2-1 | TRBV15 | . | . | CATSRDLLATPYNEQFF | TGTGCCACCAGCAGAGATCTGCTAGCGACCCCCTACAATGAGCAGTTCTTC
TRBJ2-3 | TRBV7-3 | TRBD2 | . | CASSSAGDTQYF | TGTGCCAGCAGTTCAGCGGGGGATACGCAGTATTTT
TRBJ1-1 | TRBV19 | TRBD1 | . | CASSIPGQQNTEAFF | TGTGCCAGTAGTATACCGGGACAGCAGAACACTGAAGCTTTCTTT
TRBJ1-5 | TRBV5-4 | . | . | CASSPGGGNQPQHF | TGTGCCAGCAGCCCCGGGGGGGGAAATCAGCCCCAGCATTTT
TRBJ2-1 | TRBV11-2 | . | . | CASSLENLLNEQFF | TGTGCCAGCAGCTTAGAGAACTTGTTAAATGAGCAGTTCTTC
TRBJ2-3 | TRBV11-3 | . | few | CASSLGSGEGGTDTQYF | TGTGCCAGCAGCTTAGGATCGGGGGAAGGTGGGACAGATACGCAGTATTTT
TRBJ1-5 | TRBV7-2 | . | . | CASSNGILDQPQHF | TGTGCCAGCAGCAACGGGATCCTTGATCAGCCCCAGCATTTT
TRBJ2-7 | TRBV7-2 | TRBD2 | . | CASSLVAGGSPYEQYF | TGTGCCAGCAGCTTAGTTGCGGGAGGCAGCCCCTACGAGCAGTACTTC
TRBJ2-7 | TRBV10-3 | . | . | CAISESGVGGYEQYF | TGTGCCATCAGTGAGTCGGGGGTAGGGGGCTACGAGCAGTACTTC
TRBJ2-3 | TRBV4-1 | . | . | CASSQERGASSTDTQYF | TGCGCCAGCAGCCAAGAGAGGGGGGCCTCAAGCACAGATACGCAGTATTTT
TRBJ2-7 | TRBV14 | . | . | CASSQVPRTGYYYEQYF | TGTGCCAGCAGCCAAGTGCCCCGCACAGGGTACTACTACGAGCAGTACTTC
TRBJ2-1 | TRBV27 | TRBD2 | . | CASSFSQAGGEQFF | TGTGCCAGCAGTTTCTCGCAAGCGGGAGGCGAGCAGTTCTTC
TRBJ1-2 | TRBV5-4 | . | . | CASSGTSAHGYTF | TGTGCCAGCAGCGGGACATCAGCGCATGGCTACACCTTC
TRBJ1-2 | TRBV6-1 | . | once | CASSEELGGGGYGYTF | TGTGCCAGCAGTGAAGAGTTGGGGGGGGGCGGCTATGGCTACACCTTC
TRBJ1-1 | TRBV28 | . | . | CASSLLGGRRDQAFF | TGTGCCAGCAGTCTTCTGGGGGGGCGAAGGGATCAAGCTTTCTTT
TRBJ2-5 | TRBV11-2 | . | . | CASSPTGISFLEETQYF | TGTGCCAGCAGCCCCACGGGTATTAGTTTTCTAGAAGAGACCCAGTACTTC
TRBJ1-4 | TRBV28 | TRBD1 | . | CASSFSRGRNEKLFF | TGTGCCAGCAGTTTCTCCAGGGGGAGAAATGAAAAACTGTTTTTT
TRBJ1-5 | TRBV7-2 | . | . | CASSFRQFSNQPQHF | TGTGCCAGCAGCTTTAGACAGTTTAGCAATCAGCCCCAGCATTTT
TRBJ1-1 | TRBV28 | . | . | CASSSLQGLNTEAFF | TGTGCCAGCAGTTCCCTACAGGGCCTGAACACTGAAGCTTTCTTT
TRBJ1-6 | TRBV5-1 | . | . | CASREGGVYNSPLHF | TGCGCCAGCAGAGAAGGAGGGGTCTATAATTCACCCCTCCACTTT
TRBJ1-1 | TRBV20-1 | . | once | CSASPEAFF | TGCAGTGCTAGCCCGGAAGCTTTCTTT
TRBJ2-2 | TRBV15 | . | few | CATRFSGVGIGELFF | TGTGCCACCAGATTTTCCGGAGTAGGCATCGGGGAGCTGTTTTTT
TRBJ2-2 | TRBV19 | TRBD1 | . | CASSIGQGAVKTGELFF | TGTGCCAGTAGTATCGGGCAGGGGGCGGTCAAGACCGGGGAGCTGTTTTTT
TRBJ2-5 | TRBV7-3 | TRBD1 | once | CASSYDRGETQYF | TGTGCCAGCAGCTATGACAGGGGAGAGACCCAGTACTTC
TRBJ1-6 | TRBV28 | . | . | CASSFEAARSPLHF | TGTGCCAGCAGTTTTGAGGCCGCGAGATCACCCCTCCACTTT
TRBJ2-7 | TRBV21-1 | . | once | CARKREEGWSCSFEQYF | TGTGCCAGAAAAAGAGAGGAAGGGTGGTCCTGCTCTTTCGAGCAGTACTTC
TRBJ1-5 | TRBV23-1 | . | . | CASSRQGQKEGQPQHF | TGCGCCAGCAGTCGCCAGGGACAAAAAGAAGGTCAGCCCCAGCATTTT
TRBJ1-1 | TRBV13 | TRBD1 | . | CATDRGGTEAFF | TGTGCCACCGACAGGGGGGGCACTGAAGCTTTCTTT
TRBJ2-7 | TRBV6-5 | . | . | CASSYSPAPSYEQYF | TGTGCCAGCAGTTACTCACCCGCCCCCTCCTACGAGCAGTACTTC
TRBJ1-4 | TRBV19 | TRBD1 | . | CASSTRTGPYWGLFF | TGTGCCAGTAGTACGCGGACAGGGCCCTACTGGGGACTGTTTTTT
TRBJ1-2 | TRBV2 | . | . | CASDTGINYGYTF | TGTGCCTCAGACACAGGGATAAACTATGGCTACACCTTC
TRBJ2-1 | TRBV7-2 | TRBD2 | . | CASSQLAGGSSYNEQFF | TGTGCCAGCAGCCAACTAGCGGGGGGGAGCTCCTACAATGAGCAGTTCTTC
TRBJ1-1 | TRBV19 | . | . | CASRDSLQAFF | TGTGCCAGTAGGGACAGTCTTCAAGCTTTCTTT
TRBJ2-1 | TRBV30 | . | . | CAWAHAGAFLQLYNEQFF | TGTGCCTGGGCCCATGCGGGGGCCTTTCTTCAACTTTACAATGAGCAGTTCTTC
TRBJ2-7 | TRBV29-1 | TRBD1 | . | CSVATGTGFYEQYF | TGCAGCGTGGCTACCGGGACAGGGTTCTACGAGCAGTACTTC
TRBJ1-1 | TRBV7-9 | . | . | CASSLFENTEAFF | TGTGCCAGCAGCCTATTCGAGAACACTGAAGCTTTCTTT
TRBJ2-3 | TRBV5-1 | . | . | CATGAGGTDTQYF | TGCGCCACGGGGGCCGGAGGCACAGATACGCAGTATTTT
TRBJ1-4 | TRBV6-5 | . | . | CASSITGTRGEKLFF | TGTGCCAGCAGTATCACCGGGACTCGTGGAGAAAAACTGTTTTTT
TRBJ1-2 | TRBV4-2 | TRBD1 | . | CASSLPKGQNSVGEYGYTF | TGTGCCAGCAGCCTGCCAAAGGGACAGAACTCCGTAGGGGAGTATGGCTACACCTTC